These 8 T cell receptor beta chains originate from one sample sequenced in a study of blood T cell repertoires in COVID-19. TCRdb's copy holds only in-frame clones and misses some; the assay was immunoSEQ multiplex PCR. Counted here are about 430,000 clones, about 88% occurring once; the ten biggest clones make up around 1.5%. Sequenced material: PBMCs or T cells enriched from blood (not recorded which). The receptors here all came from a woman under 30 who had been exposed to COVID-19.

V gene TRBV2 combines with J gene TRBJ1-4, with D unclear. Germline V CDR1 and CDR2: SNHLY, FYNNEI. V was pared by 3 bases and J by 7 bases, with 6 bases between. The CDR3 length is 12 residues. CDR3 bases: TGTGCCAGCAGTGATATTTCTGAAAAACTGTTTTTT. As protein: CASSDISEKLFF.

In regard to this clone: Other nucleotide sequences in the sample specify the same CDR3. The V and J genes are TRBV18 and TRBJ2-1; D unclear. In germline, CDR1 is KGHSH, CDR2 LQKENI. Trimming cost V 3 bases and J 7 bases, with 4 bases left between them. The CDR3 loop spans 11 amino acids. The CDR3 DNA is TGTGCCAGCTCACCGTCGAATGAGCAGTTCTTC. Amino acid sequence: CASSPSNEQFF. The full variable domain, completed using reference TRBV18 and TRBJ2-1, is NAGVMQNPRHLVRRRGQEARLRCSPMKGHSHVYWYRQLPEEGLKFMVYLQKENIIDESGMPKERFSAEFPKEGPSILRIQQVVRGDSAAYFCASSPSNEQFFGPGTRLTVL.

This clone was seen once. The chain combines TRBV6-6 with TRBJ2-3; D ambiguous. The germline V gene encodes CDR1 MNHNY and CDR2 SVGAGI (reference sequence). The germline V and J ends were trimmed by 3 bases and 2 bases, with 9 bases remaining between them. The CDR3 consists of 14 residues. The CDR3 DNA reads TGTGCCAGCAGTTATAAGCCCGTCACAGATACGCAGTATTTT. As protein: CASSYKPVTDTQYF.

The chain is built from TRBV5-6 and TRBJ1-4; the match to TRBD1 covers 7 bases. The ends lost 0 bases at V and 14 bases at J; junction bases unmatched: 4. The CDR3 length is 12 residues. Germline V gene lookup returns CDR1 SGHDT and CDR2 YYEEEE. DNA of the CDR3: TGTGCCAGCAGCTTGGGACAGGGATCCCTGTTTTTT. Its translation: CASSLGQGSLFF.

CDR3 bases: TGTGCCACCAGTGTGCGGGGCAACGGGGAAGAGACCCAGTACTTC. Translation gives CATSVRGNGEETQYF. This chain uses TRBV24-1 with TRBJ2-5; possible D gene TRBD2, 6 bases. V was cut by 5 bases and J by 3 bases, with 15 bases left in between. This CDR3 contains 15 residues. Germline-derived CDR1 and CDR2 are KGHDR and SFDVKD.

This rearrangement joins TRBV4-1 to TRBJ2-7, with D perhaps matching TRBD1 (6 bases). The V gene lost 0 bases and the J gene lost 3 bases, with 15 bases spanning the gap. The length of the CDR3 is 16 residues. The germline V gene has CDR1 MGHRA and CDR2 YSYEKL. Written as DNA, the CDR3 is TGCGCCAGCAGCCAAGATCAAGTACAGGGTGGCTACGAGCAGTACTTC. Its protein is CASSQDQVQGGYEQYF.

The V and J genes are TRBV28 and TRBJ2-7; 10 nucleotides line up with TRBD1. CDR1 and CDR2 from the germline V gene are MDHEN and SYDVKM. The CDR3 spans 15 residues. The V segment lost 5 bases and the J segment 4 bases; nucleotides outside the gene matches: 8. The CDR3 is CASSLGTGVSYEQYF. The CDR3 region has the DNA TGTGCCAGCAGTCTCGGGACAGGGGTTAGTTACGAGCAGTACTTC.

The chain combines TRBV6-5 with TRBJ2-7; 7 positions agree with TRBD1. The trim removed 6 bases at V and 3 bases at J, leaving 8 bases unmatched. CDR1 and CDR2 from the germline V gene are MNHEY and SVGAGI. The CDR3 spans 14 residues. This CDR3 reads CASSNTGEHYEQYF. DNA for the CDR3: TGTGCCAGCAGCAATACAGGGGAGCACTACGAGCAGTACTTC.